This entry concerns a single T cell receptor beta chain. This entry comes from a study of blood T cell repertoires in COVID-19. On the study more broadly: The samples span acute and convalescent COVID-19 from the United States, Italy and Spain. T cells, B-cell-depleted T cells, or PBMCs supplied cDNA or gDNA.

Original processing notes: Reference gene primer amplification gave estimated nucleated cell counts. The protocol was immunoSEQ multiplex PCR, while the TCRdb copy is restricted to in-frame clones and leaves out a portion. V and J calls and clone size are those listed in that table; D and trimming were worked out from the DNA. The profile covers some 68,000 clones, with roughly nine tenths appearing a single time and about 4.4% taken by the ten largest. The CDR3 runs to 13 residues. CDR1 and CDR2 from the germline V gene are SGHNT and YYREEE (reference sequence). Trimming shortened V by 5 bases and J by 0 bases, and 6 bases separated the two germline ends.

The TCR sequence derives from a man aged 50 or older with active COVID-19. V and J are TRBV5-4 and TRBJ1-3; D is unresolved. Sequenced: peripheral blood. The CDR3 is CASSRSSGNTIYF. CDR3 in DNA: TGTGCCAGCAGTCGGAGCTCTGGAAACACCATATATTTT.